The clone carrying this T cell receptor beta chain was seen ten or more times. The antigen is unknown. The record originates from a study of T-cell memory formation after mild COVID-19. Study-level results: Cross-reactive memory appears to have joined, as suggested by some responding clones showing up in pre-infection memory. Day 15 to 85 contractors were CD4/CD8 balanced; later expanders leaned CD4+.

5'RACE primed at constant segments yielded TCR alpha and TCR beta cDNA libraries bearing sample barcodes and UMIs. TCRdb reprocessed the 5' RACE reads with MiXCR, giving one entry per CDR3 protein. Found here are roughly 250,000 distinct CDR3 sequences, around 17% of them singletons; the top ten hold 3.5%. Germline CDR1 SGHRS, CDR2 YFSETQ. The ends lost 4 bases at V and 2 bases at J; junction bases unmatched: 10. This CDR3 contains 16 residues. The receptor was derived from a man aged 18 to 29 who had mild COVID-19 (a few samples of this study predate the infection). Cell type and time point are not known. The chain carries TRBV5-1 and TRBJ2-3, with 7 bases lining up with TRBD2. Sequenced sample: PBMCs or a T cell subset sorted from them (not recorded which). CDR3 protein: CASSTAGDPYTDTQYF. The CDR3 coding sequence is TGCGCCAGCAGCACGGCGGGGGACCCTTACACAGATACGCAGTATTTT.